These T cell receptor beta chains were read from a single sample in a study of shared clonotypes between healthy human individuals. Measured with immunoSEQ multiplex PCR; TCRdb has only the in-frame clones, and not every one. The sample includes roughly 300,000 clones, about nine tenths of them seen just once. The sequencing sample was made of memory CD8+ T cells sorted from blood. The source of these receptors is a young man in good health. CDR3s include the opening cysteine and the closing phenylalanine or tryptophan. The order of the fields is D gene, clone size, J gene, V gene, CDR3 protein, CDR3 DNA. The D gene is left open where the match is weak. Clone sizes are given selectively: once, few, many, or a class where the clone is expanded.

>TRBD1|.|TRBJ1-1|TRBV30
CAWSLQGDSEAFF
TGTGCCTGGAGTCTCCAGGGGGATTCCGAAGCTTTCTTT
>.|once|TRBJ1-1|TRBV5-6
CASSLGGLGTEAFF
TGTGCCAGCAGCTTGGGGGGGCTGGGCACTGAAGCTTTCTTT
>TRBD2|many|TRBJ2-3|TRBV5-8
CASSLTGRDTDTQYF
TGTGCCAGCAGCTTGACCGGGAGGGACACAGATACGCAGTATTTT
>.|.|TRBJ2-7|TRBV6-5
CASSTGLGGEQYF
TGTGCCAGCAGTACGGGCCTAGGGGGCGAGCAGTACTTC
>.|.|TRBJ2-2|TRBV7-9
CASSSTEYTGELFF
TGTGCCAGCAGCTCGACTGAATACACCGGGGAGCTGTTTTTT
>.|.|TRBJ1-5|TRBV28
CASSLTSGPQHF
TGTGCCAGCAGTTTGACCTCTGGGCCCCAGCATTTT
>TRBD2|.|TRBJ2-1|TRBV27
CASSPLAGTKNEQFF
TGTGCCAGCAGTCCACTAGCGGGAACTAAAAATGAGCAGTTCTTC
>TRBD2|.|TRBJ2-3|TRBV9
CASSPGTSGSNHWGDTQYF
TGTGCCAGCAGCCCGGGGACTAGCGGGTCCAACCACTGGGGAGATACGCAGTATTTT
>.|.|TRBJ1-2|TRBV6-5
CASSYSPLNGYTF
TGTGCCAGCAGTTACTCCCCCCTCAATGGCTACACCTTC
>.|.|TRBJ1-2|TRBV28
CASSFQGNNYGYTF
TGTGCCAGCAGTTTTCAGGGGAATAACTATGGCTACACCTTC